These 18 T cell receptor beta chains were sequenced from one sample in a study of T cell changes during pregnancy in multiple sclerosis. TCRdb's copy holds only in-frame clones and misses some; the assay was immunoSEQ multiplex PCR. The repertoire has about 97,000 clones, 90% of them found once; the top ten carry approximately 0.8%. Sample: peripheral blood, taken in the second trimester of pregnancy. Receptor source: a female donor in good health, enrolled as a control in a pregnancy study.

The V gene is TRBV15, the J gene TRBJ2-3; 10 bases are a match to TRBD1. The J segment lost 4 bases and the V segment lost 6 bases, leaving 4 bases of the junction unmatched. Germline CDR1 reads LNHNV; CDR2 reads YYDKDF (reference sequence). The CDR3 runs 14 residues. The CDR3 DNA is TGTGCCACCAGACCGGACAGGGGGGCAGATACGCAGTATTTT. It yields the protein CATRPDRGADTQYF.

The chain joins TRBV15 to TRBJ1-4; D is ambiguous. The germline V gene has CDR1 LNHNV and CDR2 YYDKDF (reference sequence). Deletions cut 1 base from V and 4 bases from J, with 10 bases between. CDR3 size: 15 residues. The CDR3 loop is CATSRGREGNEKLFF. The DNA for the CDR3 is TGTGCCACCAGCAGAGGGAGGGAGGGTAATGAAAAACTGTTTTTT.

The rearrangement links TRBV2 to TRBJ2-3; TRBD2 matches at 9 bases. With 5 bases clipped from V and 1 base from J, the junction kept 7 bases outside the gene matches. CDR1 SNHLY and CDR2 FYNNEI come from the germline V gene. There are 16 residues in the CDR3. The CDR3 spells CASSPIAGVGTDTQYF. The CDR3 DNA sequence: TGTGCCAGCAGTCCGATAGCGGGAGTCGGCACAGATACGCAGTATTTT.

The CDR3 reads CASRTGGGETQYF. CDR3 DNA sequence: TGTGCCAGCAGGACAGGGGGCGGAGAGACCCAGTACTTC. The V gene is TRBV6-1, the J gene TRBJ2-5; TRBD1 aligns across 10 bases. Trimming cost V 6 bases and J 4 bases; bases outside gene matches: 2. CDR3 size: 13 residues. Germline V lookup: CDR1 MNHNS, CDR2 SASEGT.

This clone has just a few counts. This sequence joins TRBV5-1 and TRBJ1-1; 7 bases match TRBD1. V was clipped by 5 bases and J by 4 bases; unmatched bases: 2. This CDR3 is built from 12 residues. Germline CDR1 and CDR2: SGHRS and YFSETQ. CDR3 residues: CASSGQVTEAFF. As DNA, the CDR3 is TGCGCCAGCAGTGGACAGGTCACTGAAGCTTTCTTT.

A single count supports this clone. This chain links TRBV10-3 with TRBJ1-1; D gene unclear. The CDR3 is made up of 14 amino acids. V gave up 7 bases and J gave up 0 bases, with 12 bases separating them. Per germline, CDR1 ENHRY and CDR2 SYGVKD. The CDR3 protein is CAITRAQMNTEAFF. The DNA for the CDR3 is TGTGCCATCACGAGGGCACAAATGAACACTGAAGCTTTCTTT.

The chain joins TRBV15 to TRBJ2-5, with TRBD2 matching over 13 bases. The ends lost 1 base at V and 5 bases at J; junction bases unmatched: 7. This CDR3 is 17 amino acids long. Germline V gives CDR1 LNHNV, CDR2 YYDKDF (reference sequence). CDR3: CATSRGELAGGRETQYF. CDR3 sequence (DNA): TGTGCCACCAGCAGAGGGGAACTAGCGGGGGGGCGGGAGACCCAGTACTTC.

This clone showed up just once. CDR3 DNA sequence: TGTGCCAGCAGGGGGCACGGGGGAGGGGAGGCCGGGGAGCTGTTTTTT. The encoded protein is CASRGHGGGEAGELFF. V is TRBV6-6 and J is TRBJ2-2; 7 bases are shared with TRBD2. Germline CDR1 reads MNHNY; CDR2 reads SVGAGI (reference sequence). The ends lost 6 bases at V and 6 bases at J; junction bases unmatched: 13. The CDR3 covers 16 residues.

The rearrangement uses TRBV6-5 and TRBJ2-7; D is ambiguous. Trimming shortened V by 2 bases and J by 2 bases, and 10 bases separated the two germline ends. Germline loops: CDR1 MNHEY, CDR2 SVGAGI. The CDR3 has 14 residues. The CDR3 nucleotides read TGTGCCAGCAGTTACCGAGACAAGACCTACGAGCAGTACTTC. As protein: CASSYRDKTYEQYF.

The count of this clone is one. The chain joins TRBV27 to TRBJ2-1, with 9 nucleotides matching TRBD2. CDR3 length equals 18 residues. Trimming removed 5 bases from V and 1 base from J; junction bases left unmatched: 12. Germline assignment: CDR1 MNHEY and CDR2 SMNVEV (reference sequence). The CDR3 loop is CASSIGGGRGRSYNEQFF. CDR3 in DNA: TGTGCCAGCAGTATAGGGGGCGGGAGGGGGAGGTCCTACAATGAGCAGTTCTTC.

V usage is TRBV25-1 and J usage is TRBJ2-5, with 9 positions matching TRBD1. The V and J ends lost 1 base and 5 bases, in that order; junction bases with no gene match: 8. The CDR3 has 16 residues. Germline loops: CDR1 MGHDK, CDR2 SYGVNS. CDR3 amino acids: CASSELTGGGRETQYF. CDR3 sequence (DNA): TGTGCCAGCAGTGAATTAACAGGGGGCGGCCGGGAGACCCAGTACTTC.

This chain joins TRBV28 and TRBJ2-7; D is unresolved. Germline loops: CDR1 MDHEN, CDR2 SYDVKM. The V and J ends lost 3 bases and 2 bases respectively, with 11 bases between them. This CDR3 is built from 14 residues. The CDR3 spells CASSFFPNAYEQYF. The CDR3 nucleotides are TGTGCCAGCAGTTTTTTCCCTAACGCCTACGAGCAGTACTTC. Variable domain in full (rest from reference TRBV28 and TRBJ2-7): DVKVTQSSRYLVKRTGEKVFLECVQDMDHENMFWYRQDPGLGLRLIYFSYDVKMKEKGDIPEGYSVSREKKERFSLILESASTNQTSMYLCASSFFPNAYEQYFGPGTRLTVT.

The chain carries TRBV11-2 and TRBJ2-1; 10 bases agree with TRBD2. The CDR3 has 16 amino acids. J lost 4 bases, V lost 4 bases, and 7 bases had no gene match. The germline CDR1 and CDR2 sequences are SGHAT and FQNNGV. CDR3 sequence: CASSSLAGERYNEQFF. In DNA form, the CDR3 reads TGTGCCAGCAGCTCTCTAGCGGGAGAAAGGTACAATGAGCAGTTCTTC.

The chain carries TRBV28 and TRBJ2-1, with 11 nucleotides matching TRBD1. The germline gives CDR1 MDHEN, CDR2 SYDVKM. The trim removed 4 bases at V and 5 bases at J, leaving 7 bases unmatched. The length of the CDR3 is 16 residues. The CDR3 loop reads CASSSIRDRGNNEQFF. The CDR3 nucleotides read TGTGCCAGCAGTTCGATCCGGGACAGGGGGAACAATGAGCAGTTCTTC.

The CDR3 region has the DNA TGTGCCAGCAGTGAATACACCTACGAGCAGTACTTC. This gives the protein CASSEYTYEQYF. The V call is TRBV6-1, the J call TRBJ2-7; no clear D gene. The CDR3 has 12 amino acids. Germline values: CDR1 MNHNS, CDR2 SASEGT. The V gene lost 2 bases and the J gene lost 2 bases, with 4 bases spanning the gap.

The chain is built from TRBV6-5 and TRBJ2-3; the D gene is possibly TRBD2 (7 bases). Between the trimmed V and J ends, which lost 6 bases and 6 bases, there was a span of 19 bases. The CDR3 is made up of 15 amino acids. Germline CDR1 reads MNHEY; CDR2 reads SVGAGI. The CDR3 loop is CASRGGLQPGDTQYF. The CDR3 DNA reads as TGTGCCAGCAGGGGGGGGCTGCAACCCGGGGATACGCAGTATTTT.

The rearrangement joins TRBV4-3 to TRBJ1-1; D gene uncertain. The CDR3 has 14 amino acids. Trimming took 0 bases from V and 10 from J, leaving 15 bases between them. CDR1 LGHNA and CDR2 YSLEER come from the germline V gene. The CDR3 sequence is CASSQDPQAQGAFF. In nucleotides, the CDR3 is TGCGCCAGCAGCCAAGATCCCCAGGCTCAAGGAGCTTTCTTT.

The CDR3 region has the DNA TGTGCCAGCAGTGATCTGAGAGCGAACACTGAAGCTTTCTTT. It codes for CASSDLRANTEAFF. The chain has TRBV6-1 and TRBJ1-1; D gene ambiguous. Trimming pared 3 bases from V and 1 base from J, leaving 9 bases between. This CDR3 is 14 amino acids long. Germline V gives CDR1 MNHNS, CDR2 SASEGT.